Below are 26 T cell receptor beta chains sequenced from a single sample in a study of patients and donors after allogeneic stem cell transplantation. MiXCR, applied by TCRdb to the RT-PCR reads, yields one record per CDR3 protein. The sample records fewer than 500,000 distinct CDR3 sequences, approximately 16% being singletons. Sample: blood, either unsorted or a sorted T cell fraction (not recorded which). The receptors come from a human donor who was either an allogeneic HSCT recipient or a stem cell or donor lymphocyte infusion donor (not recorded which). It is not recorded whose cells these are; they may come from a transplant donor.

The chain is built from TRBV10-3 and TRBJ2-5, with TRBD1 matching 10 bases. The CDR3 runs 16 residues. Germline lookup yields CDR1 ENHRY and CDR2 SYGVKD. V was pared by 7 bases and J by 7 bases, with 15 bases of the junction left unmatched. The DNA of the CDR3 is TGTGCCATCATCCTCGGGACAGGGGAAGTCTGCGGGACCCAGTACTTC. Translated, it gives CAIILGTGEVCGTQYF.

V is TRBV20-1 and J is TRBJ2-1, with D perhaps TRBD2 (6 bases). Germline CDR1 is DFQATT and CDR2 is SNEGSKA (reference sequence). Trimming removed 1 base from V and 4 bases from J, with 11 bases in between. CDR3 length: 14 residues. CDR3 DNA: TGCAGTGCTAGAGCAGTCGGGAGTTACAATGAGCAGTTCTTC. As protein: CSARAVGSYNEQFF.

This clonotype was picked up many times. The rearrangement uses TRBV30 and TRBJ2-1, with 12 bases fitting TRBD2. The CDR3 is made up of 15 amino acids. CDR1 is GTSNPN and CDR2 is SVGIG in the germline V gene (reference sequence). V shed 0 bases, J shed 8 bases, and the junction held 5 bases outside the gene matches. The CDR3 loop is CAWSVETSGSYEQFF. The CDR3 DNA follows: TGTGCCTGGAGTGTAGAGACTAGCGGGAGTTATGAGCAGTTCTTC.

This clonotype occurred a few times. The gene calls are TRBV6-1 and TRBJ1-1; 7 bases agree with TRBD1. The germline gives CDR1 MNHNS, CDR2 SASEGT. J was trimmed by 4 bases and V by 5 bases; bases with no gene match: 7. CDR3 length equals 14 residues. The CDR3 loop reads CASSTDRALTEAFF. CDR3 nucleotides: TGTGCCAGCAGTACTGACAGGGCCCTCACTGAAGCTTTCTTT.

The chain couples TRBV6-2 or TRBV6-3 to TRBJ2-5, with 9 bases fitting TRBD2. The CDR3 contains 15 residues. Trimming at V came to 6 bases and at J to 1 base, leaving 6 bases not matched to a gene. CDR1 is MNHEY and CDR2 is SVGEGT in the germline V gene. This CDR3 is CASRFRRGGQETQYF. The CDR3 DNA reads TGTGCCAGCAGGTTTAGGCGGGGGGGCCAAGAGACCCAGTACTTC.

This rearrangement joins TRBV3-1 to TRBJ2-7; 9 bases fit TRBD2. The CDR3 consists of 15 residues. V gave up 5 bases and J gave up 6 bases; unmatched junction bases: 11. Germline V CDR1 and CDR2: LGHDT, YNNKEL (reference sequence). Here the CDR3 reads CASSERSSGIGEQYF. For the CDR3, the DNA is TGTGCCAGCAGCGAACGGTCTAGCGGGATCGGCGAGCAGTACTTC.

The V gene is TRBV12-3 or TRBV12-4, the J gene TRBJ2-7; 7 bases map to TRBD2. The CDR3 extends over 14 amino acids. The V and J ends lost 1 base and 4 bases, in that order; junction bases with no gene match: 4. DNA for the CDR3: TGTGCCAGCAGTTTAGGGAGGGGACTATACGAGCAGTACTTC. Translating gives CASSLGRGLYEQYF.

Here the CDR3 DNA reads TGCAGTGCCACACTCATCCGCTACGAGCAGTACTTC. Encoded protein: CSATLIRYEQYF. V usage is TRBV20-1 and J usage is TRBJ2-7; D is undetermined. Germline CDR1 is DFQATT and CDR2 is SNEGSKA (reference sequence). This CDR3 is built from 12 residues. The V and J ends lost 6 bases and 3 bases respectively, with 12 bases between them.

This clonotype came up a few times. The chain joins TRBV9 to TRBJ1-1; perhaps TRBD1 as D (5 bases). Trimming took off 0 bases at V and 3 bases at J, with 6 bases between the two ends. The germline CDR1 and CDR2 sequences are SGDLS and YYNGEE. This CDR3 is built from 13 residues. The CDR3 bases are TGTGCCAGCAGCGTAGAGGGACACACTGAAGCTTTCTTT. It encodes CASSVEGHTEAFF.

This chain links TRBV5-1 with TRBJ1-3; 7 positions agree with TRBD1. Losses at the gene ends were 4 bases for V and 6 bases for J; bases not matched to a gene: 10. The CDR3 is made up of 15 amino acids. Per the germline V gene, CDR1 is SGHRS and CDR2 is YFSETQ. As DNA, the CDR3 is TGCGCCAGCAGCAATCAGGGGGGCCGGGAAAACACCATATATTTT. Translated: CASSNQGGRENTIYF.

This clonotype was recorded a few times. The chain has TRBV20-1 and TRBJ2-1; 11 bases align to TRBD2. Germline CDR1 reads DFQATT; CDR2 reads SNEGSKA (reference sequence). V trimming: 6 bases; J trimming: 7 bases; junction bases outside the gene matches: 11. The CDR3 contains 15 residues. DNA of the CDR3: TGCAGTGCGGGGACTAGCGGAACCCCATGGAATGAGCAGTTCTTC. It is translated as CSAGTSGTPWNEQFF.

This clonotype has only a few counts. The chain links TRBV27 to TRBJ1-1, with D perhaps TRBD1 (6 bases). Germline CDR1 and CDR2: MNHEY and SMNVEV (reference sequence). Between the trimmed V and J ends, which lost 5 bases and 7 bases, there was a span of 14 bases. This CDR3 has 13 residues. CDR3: CASSPSGTFEAFF. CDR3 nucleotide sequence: TGTGCCAGCAGTCCTTCGGGGACATTTGAAGCTTTCTTT.

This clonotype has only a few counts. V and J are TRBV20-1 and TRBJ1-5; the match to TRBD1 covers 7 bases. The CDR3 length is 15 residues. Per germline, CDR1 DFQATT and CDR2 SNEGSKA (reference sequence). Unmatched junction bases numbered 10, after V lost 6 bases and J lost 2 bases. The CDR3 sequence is CSANQGVGGNQPQHF. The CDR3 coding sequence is TGCAGTGCCAATCAGGGGGTGGGTGGCAATCAGCCCCAGCATTTT.

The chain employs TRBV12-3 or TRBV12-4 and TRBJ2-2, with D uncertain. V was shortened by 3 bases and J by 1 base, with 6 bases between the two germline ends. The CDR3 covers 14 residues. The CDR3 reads CASSFAMNTGELFF. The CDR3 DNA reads TGTGCCAGCAGTTTCGCCATGAACACCGGGGAGCTGTTTTTT.

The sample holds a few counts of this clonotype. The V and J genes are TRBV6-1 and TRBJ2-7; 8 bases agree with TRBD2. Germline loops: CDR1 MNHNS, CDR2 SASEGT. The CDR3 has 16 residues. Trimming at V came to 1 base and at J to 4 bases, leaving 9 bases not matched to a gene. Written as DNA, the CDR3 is TGTGCCAGCAGTGAAGGGAGGCTAGCGGGTGGATACGAGCAGTACTTC. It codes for CASSEGRLAGGYEQYF.

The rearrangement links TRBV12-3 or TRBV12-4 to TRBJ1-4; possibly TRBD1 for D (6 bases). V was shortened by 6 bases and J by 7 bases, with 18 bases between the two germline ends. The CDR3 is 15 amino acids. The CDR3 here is CASSRKQGLGEKLFF. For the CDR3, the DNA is TGTGCCAGCAGCCGGAAACAGGGTTTGGGTGAAAAACTGTTTTTT.

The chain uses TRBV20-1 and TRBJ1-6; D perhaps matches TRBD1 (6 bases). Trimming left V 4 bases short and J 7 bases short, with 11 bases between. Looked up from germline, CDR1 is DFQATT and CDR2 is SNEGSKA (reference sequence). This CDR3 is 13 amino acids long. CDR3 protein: CSAKDGQNSPLHF. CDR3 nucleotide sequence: TGCAGTGCTAAAGACGGACAGAATTCACCCCTCCACTTT.

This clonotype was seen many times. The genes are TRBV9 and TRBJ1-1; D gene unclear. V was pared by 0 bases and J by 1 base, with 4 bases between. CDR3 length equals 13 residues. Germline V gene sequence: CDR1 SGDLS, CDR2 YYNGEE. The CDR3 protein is CASSVGRNTEAFF. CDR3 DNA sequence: TGTGCCAGCAGCGTAGGTAGGAACACTGAAGCTTTCTTT.

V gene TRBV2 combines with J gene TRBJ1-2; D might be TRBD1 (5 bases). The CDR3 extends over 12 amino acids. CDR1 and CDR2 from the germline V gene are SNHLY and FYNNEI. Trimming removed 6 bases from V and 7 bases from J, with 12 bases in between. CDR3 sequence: CASRGPSIGYTF. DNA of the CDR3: TGTGCCAGCAGGGGGCCTTCAATTGGCTACACCTTC.

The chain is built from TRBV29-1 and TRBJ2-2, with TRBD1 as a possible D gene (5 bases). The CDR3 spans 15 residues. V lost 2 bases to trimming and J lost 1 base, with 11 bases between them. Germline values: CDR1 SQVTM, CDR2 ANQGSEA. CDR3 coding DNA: TGCAGCGTTGAATGGGCAGGGAAGAACACCGGGGAGCTGTTTTTT. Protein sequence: CSVEWAGKNTGELFF.

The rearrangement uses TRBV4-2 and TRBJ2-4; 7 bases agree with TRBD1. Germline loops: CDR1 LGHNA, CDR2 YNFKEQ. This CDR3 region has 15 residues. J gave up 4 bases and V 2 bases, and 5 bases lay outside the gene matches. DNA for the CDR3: TGTGCCAGCAGCCAAAATCCGGGACAGAAAAACATTCAGTACTTC. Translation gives CASSQNPGQKNIQYF.

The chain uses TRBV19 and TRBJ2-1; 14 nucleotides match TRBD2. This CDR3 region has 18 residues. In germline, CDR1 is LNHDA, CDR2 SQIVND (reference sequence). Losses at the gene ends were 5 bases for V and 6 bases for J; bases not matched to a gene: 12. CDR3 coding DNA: TGTGCCAGTAGTCCCCCGACTAGCGGGGGGGCCGACTTCAATGAGCAGTTCTTC. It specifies CASSPPTSGGADFNEQFF.

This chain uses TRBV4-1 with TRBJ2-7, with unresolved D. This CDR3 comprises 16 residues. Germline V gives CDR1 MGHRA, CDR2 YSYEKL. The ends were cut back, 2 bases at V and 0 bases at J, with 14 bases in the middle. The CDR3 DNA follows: TGCGCCAGCAGCCAAATGTGGGGTTGGAGCTCCTACGAGCAGTACTTC. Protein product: CASSQMWGWSSYEQYF.

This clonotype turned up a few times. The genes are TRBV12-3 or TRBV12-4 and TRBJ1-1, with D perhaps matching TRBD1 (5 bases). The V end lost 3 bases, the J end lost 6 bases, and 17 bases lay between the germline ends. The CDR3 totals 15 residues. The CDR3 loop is CASSFRDGGIPEAFF. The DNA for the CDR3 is TGTGCCAGCAGTTTTCGGGACGGGGGGATCCCTGAAGCTTTCTTT.

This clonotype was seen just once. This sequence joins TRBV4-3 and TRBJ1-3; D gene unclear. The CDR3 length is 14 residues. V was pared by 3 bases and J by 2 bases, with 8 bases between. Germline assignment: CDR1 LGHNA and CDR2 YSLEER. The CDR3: CASSQDSTGNTIYF. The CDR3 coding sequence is TGCGCCAGCAGCCAGGATTCCACTGGAAACACCATATATTTT.

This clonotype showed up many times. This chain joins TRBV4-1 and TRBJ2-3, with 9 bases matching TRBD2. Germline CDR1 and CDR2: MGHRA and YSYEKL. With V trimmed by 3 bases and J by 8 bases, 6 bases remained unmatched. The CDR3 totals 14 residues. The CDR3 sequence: CASSQILAGSTQYF. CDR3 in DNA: TGCGCCAGCAGCCAGATACTAGCGGGCTCTACGCAGTATTTT.